This T cell receptor (beta chain) was obtained from a study of blood T cell repertoires in COVID-19. Background on the study: The origin of the acute and convalescent COVID-19 samples was the United States, Italy and Spain. PBMCs, B-cell-depleted T cells, or T cells were the source of the cDNA or gDNA that made up the material.

TCRdb keeps only in-frame clones here, not all; method: immunoSEQ multiplex PCR. The repertoire holds 150,000 to 160,000 clones, with around 80% as singletons. Germline V gene lookup returns CDR1 MGHRA and CDR2 YSYEKL. With V trimmed by 3 bases and J by 11 bases, 8 bases remained unmatched. The CDR3 runs 13 residues. This TCR came from a woman in her forties or fifties with acute or convalescent COVID-19. Sequenced input: peripheral blood. The rearrangement uses TRBV4-1 and TRBJ1-1, with 8 bases matching TRBD1. The CDR3, as DNA: TGCGCCAGCAGCCACCCAGGGGGCGCATTGGCTTTCTTT. Translating it yields CASSHPGGALAFF.